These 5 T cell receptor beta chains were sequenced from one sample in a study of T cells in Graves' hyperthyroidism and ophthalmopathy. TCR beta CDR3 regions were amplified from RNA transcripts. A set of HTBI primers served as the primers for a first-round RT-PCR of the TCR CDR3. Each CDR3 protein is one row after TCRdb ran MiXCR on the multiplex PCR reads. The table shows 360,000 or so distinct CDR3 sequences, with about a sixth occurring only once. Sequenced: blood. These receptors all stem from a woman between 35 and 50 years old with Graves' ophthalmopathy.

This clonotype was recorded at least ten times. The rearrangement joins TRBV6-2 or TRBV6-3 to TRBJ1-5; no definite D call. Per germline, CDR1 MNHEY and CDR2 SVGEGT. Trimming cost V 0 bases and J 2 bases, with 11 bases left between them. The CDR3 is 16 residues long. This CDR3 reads CASSYSLGLGNQPQHF. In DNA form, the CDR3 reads TGTGCCAGCAGTTACTCGCTGGGCTTGGGCAATCAGCCCCAGCATTTT.

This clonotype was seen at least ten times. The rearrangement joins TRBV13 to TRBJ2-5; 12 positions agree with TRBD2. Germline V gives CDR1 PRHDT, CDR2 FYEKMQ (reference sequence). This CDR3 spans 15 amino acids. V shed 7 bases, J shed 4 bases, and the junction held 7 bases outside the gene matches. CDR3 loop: CASNKASGRAETQYF. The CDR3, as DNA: TGTGCCAGCAACAAGGCTAGCGGGAGGGCAGAGACCCAGTACTTC.

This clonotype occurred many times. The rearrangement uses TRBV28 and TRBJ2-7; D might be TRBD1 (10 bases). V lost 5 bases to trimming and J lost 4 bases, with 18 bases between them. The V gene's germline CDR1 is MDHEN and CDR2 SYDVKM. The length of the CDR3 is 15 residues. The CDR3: CASSAGGTGEYEQYF. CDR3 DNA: TGTGCCAGCAGTGCGGGGGGGACAGGGGAGTACGAGCAGTACTTC.

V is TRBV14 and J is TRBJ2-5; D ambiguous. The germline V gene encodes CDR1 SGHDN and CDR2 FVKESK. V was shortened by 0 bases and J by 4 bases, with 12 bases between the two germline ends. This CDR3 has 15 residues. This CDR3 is CASSQEMEGPETQYF. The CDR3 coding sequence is TGTGCCAGCAGCCAAGAAATGGAAGGCCCAGAGACCCAGTACTTC.

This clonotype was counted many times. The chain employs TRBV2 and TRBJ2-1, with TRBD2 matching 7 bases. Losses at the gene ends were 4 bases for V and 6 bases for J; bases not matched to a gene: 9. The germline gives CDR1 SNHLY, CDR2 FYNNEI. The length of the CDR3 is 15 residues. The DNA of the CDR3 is TGTGCCAGCAGTGTGAGGCGGGAGATAAGCAATGAGCAGTTCTTC. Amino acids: CASSVRREISNEQFF.